This T cell receptor (beta chain) was sequenced in a study of cytomegalovirus exposure and HLA in healthy donors. The PCR made use of 60 Vbeta and 13 Jbeta primers. Measured with immunoSEQ multiplex PCR; TCRdb has only the in-frame clones, and not every one. The sample carries approximately 150,000 clones, roughly 85% recorded once. From germline, CDR1 is MGHDK and CDR2 SYGVNS. The V end was cut by 0 bases, the J end by 3 bases, with 8 bases between. The length of the CDR3 is 15 residues. This clone was detected a few times. The sequence derives from a man aged 35 to 55 in good health and CMV-seropositive. This chain connects TRBV25-1 to TRBJ1-4; D unresolved. Material: PBMCs. CDR3 sequence: CASSEYRGSNEKLFF. The CDR3 nucleotides read TGTGCCAGCAGTGAATATAGAGGGTCTAATGAAAAACTGTTTTTT.